This record concerns one T cell receptor (beta chain) sequence. Its antigen is as yet unknown. These data belong to a study of cytomegalovirus exposure and HLA in healthy donors. The study's findings and limits: Within a later analysis, the majority of CMV-associated TCR beta chains appeared HLA-restricted. Versus the roughly 700-donor mean, an Asian-associated ancestry cluster reportedly showed fewer N-insertions in a later analysis.

PCR employed 60 Vbeta and 13 Jbeta primers. This table comes from immunoSEQ multiplex PCR, and its TCRdb copy is limited to in-frame clones, with some not included. The table includes about 110,000 clones, 65% to 80% detected once. CDR3 size: 16 residues. Germline CDR1 SEHNR, CDR2 FQNEAQ (reference sequence). With V trimmed by 1 base and J by 3 bases, 5 bases remained unmatched. What was sequenced was PBMCs. This clonotype originated in a man in his thirties or forties in good health and CMV-seropositive. The gene calls are TRBV7-9 and TRBJ1-2; 10 bases fit TRBD1. This CDR3 reads CASSLGRTGGYYGYTF. The DNA of the CDR3 is TGTGCCAGCAGCTTAGGTCGGACAGGGGGTTACTATGGCTACACCTTC.